The rows below give T cell receptor beta chains drawn from one sample of a study of T cells after yellow fever vaccination. TCRdb re-analysed the 5' RACE reads in MiXCR, keeping a single row per CDR3 protein. The data show approximately 600,000 distinct CDR3 sequences, approximately 13% seen once. The sequences come from PBMCs, collected on the day of the yellow fever booster vaccination. All receptors come from a man between 25 and 39 years old who received the YFV17D yellow fever vaccine. Each CDR3 is given with its conserved first and last residue. The D gene is left open where the match is weak. Clone size is stated in some rows and not others, as once, few, many or a class when expanded.

>TRBV5-6|.|TRBJ1-5|.
CASSWGTGDNQPQHF
TGTGCCAGCAGCTGGGGGACTGGGGACAATCAGCCCCAGCATTTT
>TRBV5-1|few|TRBJ2-7|.
CASSLPPSSSYEQYF
TGCGCCAGCAGCTTGCCACCCAGTAGCTCCTACGAGCAGTACTTC
>TRBV14|.|TRBJ2-5|.
CASSQDLVGDTQYF
TGTGCCAGCAGCCAAGATTTGGTAGGGGACACCCAGTACTTC
>TRBV7-6|.|TRBJ2-1|.
CASSLGDLVNEQFF
TGTGCCAGCAGCTTAGGGGATCTGGTGAATGAGCAGTTCTTC
>TRBV29-1|few|TRBJ2-7|.
CSVESQALEQYF
TGCAGCGTTGAATCGCAGGCCCTCGAGCAGTACTTC
>TRBV6-1|.|TRBJ1-3|.
CASSEVRVSGNTIYF
TGTGCCAGCAGTGAAGTCCGTGTCTCTGGAAACACCATATATTTT
>TRBV5-1|.|TRBJ1-5|TRBD1
CASSLDGTGSQPQHF
TGCGCCAGCAGCTTGGACGGGACAGGGAGCCAGCCCCAGCATTTT
>TRBV14|.|TRBJ2-3|.
CASSQDWIGDTQYF
TGTGCCAGCAGCCAAGATTGGATTGGAGATACGCAGTATTTT
>TRBV5-1|few|TRBJ2-1|TRBD2
CASSLAQGLAGGIEQFF
TGCGCCAGCAGCTTGGCCCAGGGACTAGCGGGAGGGATTGAGCAGTTCTTC
>TRBV6-1|few|TRBJ1-2|.
CASSVMDGYTF
TGTGCCAGCAGCGTCATGGATGGCTACACCTTC
>TRBV20-1|.|TRBJ2-7|.
CSARGLANSGYEQYF
TGCAGTGCTAGAGGCCTAGCGAACTCAGGCTACGAGCAGTACTTC
>TRBV7-6|.|TRBJ2-1|TRBD1
CASSLESGGSYNEQFF
TGTGCCAGCAGCTTAGAATCAGGGGGCTCCTACAATGAGCAGTTCTTC
>TRBV15|.|TRBJ2-2|.
CATSRGDTRTGELFF
TGTGCCACCAGCAGAGGGGACACCCGCACCGGGGAGCTGTTTTTT
>TRBV18|few|TRBJ2-1|TRBD1
CASSTGVVQNEQFF
TGTGCCAGCTCGACAGGGGTGGTACAGAATGAGCAGTTCTTC
>TRBV28|few|TRBJ2-1|TRBD2
CASSPGGVYNEQFF
TGTGCCAGCTCCCCGGGGGGAGTCTACAATGAGCAGTTCTTC
>TRBV5-1|.|TRBJ2-7|.
CTSRRVDEQYF
TGCACCAGCAGGAGGGTCGACGAGCAGTACTTC
>TRBV5-1|.|TRBJ1-1|TRBD1
CASSLVDRASPEAFF
TGCGCCAGCAGCTTGGTTGACAGGGCAAGCCCTGAAGCTTTCTTT
>TRBV27|many|TRBJ2-1|.
CASSLGLHYNEQFF
TGTGCCAGCAGCTTGGGACTGCACTACAATGAGCAGTTCTTC
>TRBV28|.|TRBJ2-3|.
CASSSRGLGSTDTQYF
TGTGCCAGCAGCTCCCGGGGACTTGGCAGCACAGATACGCAGTATTTT
>TRBV20-1|few|TRBJ1-5|TRBD1
CSAIPDREGQPQHF
TGCAGTGCTATTCCAGACAGGGAGGGTCAGCCCCAGCATTTT
>TRBV4-3|.|TRBJ2-3|TRBD2
CASSHGLASTDTQYF
TGCGCCAGCAGCCACGGACTAGCGTCTACAGATACGCAGTATTTT
>TRBV4-2|.|TRBJ2-5|TRBD2
CASSQRIAGGWQETQYF
TGTGCCAGCAGCCAAAGGATAGCGGGAGGGTGGCAAGAGACCCAGTACTTC
>TRBV12-3/TRBV12-4|.|TRBJ1-1|.
CASSLGVNLMNTEAFF
TGTGCCAGCAGTTTAGGGGTCAACCTAATGAACACTGAAGCTTTCTTT
>TRBV12-3/TRBV12-4|few|TRBJ2-1|.
CASNIDSYNEQFF
TGTGCCAGCAACATTGACAGTTACAATGAGCAGTTCTTC
>TRBV7-2|.|TRBJ1-1|TRBD1
CASSLDGGQAFF
TGTGCCAGCAGCTTAGATGGGGGACAGGCTTTCTTT
>TRBV3-1|.|TRBJ2-1|TRBD2
CASSPTVGLAGYNEQFF
TGTGCCAGCAGCCCGACCGTGGGACTAGCGGGCTACAATGAGCAGTTCTTC
>TRBV10-3|few|TRBJ1-1|.
CAISEPNTEAFF
TGTGCCATCAGTGAACCAAACACTGAAGCTTTCTTT
>TRBV6-1|.|TRBJ1-5|.
CASSNQDNSNQPQHF
TGTGCCAGCAGCAACCAGGACAATAGCAATCAGCCCCAGCATTTT
>TRBV5-6|.|TRBJ2-1|TRBD2
CASSLVPAGANNEQFF
TGTGCCAGCAGCTTGGTCCCAGCGGGAGCCAACAATGAGCAGTTCTTC
>TRBV20-1|few|TRBJ1-6|TRBD1
CSARRDSNRDSPLHF
TGCAGTGCTAGGAGGGACAGCAATAGGGATTCACCCCTCCACTTT
>TRBV6-5|few|TRBJ2-5|TRBD2
CASSYTRAGVETQYF
TGTGCCAGCAGTTACACGAGAGCGGGAGTAGAGACCCAGTACTTC
>TRBV7-2|few|TRBJ2-3|.
CASSPTRGDTQYF
TGTGCCAGCAGCCCTACCAGGGGAGATACGCAGTATTTT
>TRBV12-3/TRBV12-4|few|TRBJ2-3|.
CASTTSSGTADTQYF
TGTGCCAGCACGACCTCATCAGGGACCGCCGATACGCAGTATTTT
>TRBV4-3|.|TRBJ2-2|.
CASSQQDRWTGELFF
TGCGCCAGCAGCCAACAGGACCGGTGGACCGGGGAGCTGTTTTTT
>TRBV6-1|few|TRBJ2-1|TRBD2
CASSPEAGGLGQFF
TGTGCCAGCAGCCCCGAAGCGGGAGGGCTGGGGCAGTTCTTC
>TRBV6-6|few|TRBJ2-1|.
CAIADLYNEQFF
TGTGCCATTGCGGACCTATACAATGAGCAGTTCTTC
>TRBV5-1|.|TRBJ2-5|.
CASSTGTQETQYF
TGCGCCAGCAGCACCGGGACACAAGAGACCCAGTACTTC